This T cell receptor (beta chain) was documented in a study of blood T cell repertoires in COVID-19. Original processing notes: Using reference gene primer amplification, nucleated cell counts were estimated. Here immunoSEQ multiplex PCR was the method, and the copy in TCRdb shows in-frame clones only, minus some. D and trimming come from the DNA, and the V and J calls and clone size come from that table. The data show about 300,000 clones, with 80% to 90% seen just once and about 1.4% held by the top ten. V was clipped by 3 bases and J by 1 base, with 12 bases between them. The germline CDR1 and CDR2 sequences are SGHVS and FQNEAQ. The CDR3 length is 15 residues.

The chain uses TRBV7-8 and TRBJ2-5; D is undetermined. The material sequenced was peripheral blood. The clonotype comes from a woman in her thirties or forties who had recovered from COVID-19. The CDR3 protein is CASSFEQVAQETQYF. Here the CDR3 DNA reads TGTGCCAGCAGCTTTGAGCAGGTCGCCCAAGAGACCCAGTACTTC.